This TCR beta chain appears in the sequencing data of a study of blood T cell repertoires in COVID-19. Assay: immunoSEQ multiplex PCR; the TCRdb copy retains only in-frame clones and omits some. The table shows 300,000 to 400,000 clones, with around 90% occurring only once. The study assigned cohorts using participant-reported clinical history. Material: PBMCs or T cells enriched from blood (not recorded which). This clonotype was sampled from a man younger than 40 who had recovered from COVID-19.

CDR3 protein: CASNCGNCLTDSPLHF. CDR3 DNA sequence: TGTGCCAGCAACTGTGGCAACTGTTTAACAGATTCACCCCTCCACTTT. The chain combines TRBV6-4 with TRBJ1-6; D remains ambiguous. In germline, CDR1 is MRHNA, CDR2 SNTAGT. Trimming left V 7 bases short and J 8 bases short, with 21 bases between. The CDR3 is 16 amino acids.